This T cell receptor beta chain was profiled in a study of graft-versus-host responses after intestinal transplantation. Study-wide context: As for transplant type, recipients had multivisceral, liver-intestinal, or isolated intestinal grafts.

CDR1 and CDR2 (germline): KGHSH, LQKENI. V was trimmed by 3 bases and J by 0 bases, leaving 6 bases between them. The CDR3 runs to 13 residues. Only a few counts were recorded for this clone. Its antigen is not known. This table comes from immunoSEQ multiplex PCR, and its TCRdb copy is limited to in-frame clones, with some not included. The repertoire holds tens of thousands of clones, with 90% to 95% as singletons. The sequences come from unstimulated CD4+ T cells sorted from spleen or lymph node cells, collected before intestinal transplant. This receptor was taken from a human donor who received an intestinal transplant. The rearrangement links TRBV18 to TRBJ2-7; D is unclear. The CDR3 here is CASSPLISYEQYF. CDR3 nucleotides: TGTGCCAGCTCACCGTTAATCTCCTACGAGCAGTACTTC.